The entry below gives a single T cell receptor beta chain sequence along with its context. In its sample, this clonotype was seen many times. Its antigen is currently not known. Per-nucleotide qualities are absent, and no much larger clonotype sits a single base away. The data originate from a study of tumor-infiltrating lymphocytes in primary liver carcinoma (dated by TCRdb to the late 2010s). With regard to the full study: Between late 2015 and March 2016, a handful of patients in China with histopathologically diagnosed primary liver carcinoma had surgical resection. Of the five patients, three men and two women aged 30 to 69 years, four had hepatocellular carcinoma and one had combined HCC and intrahepatic cholangiocarcinoma. The five patients had tumors of stage T1-T3 N0M0, with maximum diameters ranging from about 4 to 11 cm. Each sample produced about 3.5 to 7.13 million productive TCRbeta reads, and read depth showed no significant difference between tissue types. Across five regions of each liver tumor, along with adjacent normal tissue and blood, the study brought together TCRbeta repertoire sequencing, expression microarrays and whole-exome sequencing. TCRbeta repertoire sequencing covered 35 or so specimens from 5 patients: 25 tumor regions, 5 adjacent noncancerous liver tissues and 5 peripheral blood samples. High reproducibility was observed for the technical replicate repertoires, with mean shared-clone rates roughly 0.92 and correlation coefficients above 0.98. Paper-wide results and their limitations: Since the samples were bulk and unsorted, there was no way to compare CD4+ and CD8+ T cell repertoires. Repertoire overlap was found to be higher between tumor regions (mean around 36%) than between tumor-adjacent (around 17%) or tumor-blood (around 15%) pairs, consistent with antigen-driven expansion. Only the TCR beta chain was sequenced, so true repertoire diversity is likely underestimated because unpaired alpha chains were not captured. The top 250 clones made up a significantly larger repertoire fraction in tumors than in blood (p = 0.039). The study included only five patients, and the authors note findings should be validated in a larger study.

Blood RNA was extracted from unsorted whole blood with TRIzol reagent; germline DNA came from the DNeasy Blood & Tissue kit. Patients had chronic HBV infection and were treatment-naive at sampling. Approximately 4.1 milliliters of peripheral blood were collected into K2EDTA tubes before surgery. Using a constant-region primer and ProtoScript II reverse transcriptase, TCRbeta-specific cDNA was reverse-transcribed from about 460 ng total RNA. The TCRbeta libraries were prepared through three rounds of nested multiplex PCR following a slightly modified ARM-PCR procedure. The first two PCR rounds used multiplex TRBV1-TRBV30 forward primers with a Cbeta reverse primer, each for around 10 cycles. Sample barcodes and Illumina adapters were added in a final 25-cycle PCR with Deep VentR polymerase. Before sequencing, amplicons between 200 and 500 bp were purified from gel using a QIAquick gel extraction kit. An Illumina HiSeq 2500 was used to sequence the TCRbeta amplicons with 250-bp paired-end reads. Concerning the study's data processing: Quality trimming of reads was performed with Trimmomatic v0.33, and paired reads were merged with FLASH v1.2.11 so that full CDR3 sequences could be recovered. V, D and J germline segments were assigned to the rearranged TCRbeta sequences by MiGEC v1.2.1b. VDJtools v1.0.0 computed clonotype statistics and Shannon-Wiener diversity indices. Except for diversity analysis, only each sample's 250 most abundant clonotypes were used in subsequent analyses to reduce sampling bias. Through fastp at Q25 and MiXCR, TCRdb rebuilt clones from the public reads, retaining in-frame beta chains. Rows matching on CDR3 protein sequence are summarized as one entry with the most common DNA and genes. These V and J calls rely on TCRdb rather than the paper's analysis. A total of about 300,000 distinct CDR3 sequences appear in this sample, 65% of them only once. The ten largest make up approximately 9.4% of the sample.

Trimming removed 2 bases from V and 9 bases from J, leaving 14 bases between the germline ends. The CDR3 sequence holds 14 residues, the cysteine and phenylalanine included. Only the CDR3 region is kept as DNA, spanning 42 bases read in frame from base 1. According to the germline V gene, CDR1 reads MNHEY and CDR2 reads SVGAGI. This TCR was recovered from a man aged 35 to 55 with primary liver carcinoma and hepatitis B virus infection. The sequenced sample consisted of peripheral blood. Recombination joined TRBV6-5 with TRBJ2-1, with the D gene call left open. The CDR3 protein is CASSYDTANGEQFF. The DNA sequence is as follows: TGTGCCAGCAGTTACGATACAGCGAACGGTGAGCAGTTCTTC.